This T cell receptor (beta chain) was obtained from a study of breast tumors, draining lymph nodes, adjacent tissues. Study-wide points: Compared with lymph nodes, tumors were less diverse; compared with nontumor tissue, more.

Axillary draining lymph nodes of breast cancer patients supplied the node samples. This clonotype has at least ten counts. Its specificity is not known. TCRdb re-analysed the multiplex PCR reads in MiXCR, keeping a single row per CDR3 protein. In the table there are around 140,000 distinct CDR3 sequences, about a fifth of which are singletons. The V gene end was trimmed by 2 bases and the J gene end by 5 bases; junction bases not matched to a gene: 2. The CDR3 is 15 residues long. This chain uses TRBV12-3 or TRBV12-4 with TRBJ2-2, with 10 bases aligning to TRBD2. The material sequenced was axillary lymph node tissue. This sequence originates from a female donor with breast cancer. Some clones in this sample may be carry-over from other donors' samples. The CDR3 DNA follows: TGTGCCAGCAGTTTAACTAGCGGGACAACCGGGGAGCTGTTTTTT. This sequence encodes CASSLTSGTTGELFF.